One and the same sample provided the 25 T cell receptor beta chains below, sequenced in a study of blood T cells in healthy people across ages. Combining a sample-barcoded 5' primer with a J-beta primer mix, a second PCR ran for about 7 to 11 cycles. A single record per CDR3 protein comes from TCRdb applying MiXCR to the 5' RACE reads. Of some 930,000 distinct CDR3 sequences in the sample, just under 30% were seen once. The same sample was also used in a study of T cells of mothers and their children.

Sequencing used blood. Receptor source: a woman aged 40 to 49 in good health.

This clonotype has a count of ten or more. The chain couples TRBV25-1 to TRBJ2-7; TRBD1 matches at 8 bases. The length of the CDR3 is 15 residues. Germline values: CDR1 MGHDK, CDR2 SYGVNS. Unmatched junction bases numbered 11, after V lost 6 bases and J lost 4 bases. The CDR3 DNA sequence: TGTGCCAGCAGCCCTGCTAACAGGGGGTCTTACGAGCAGTACTTC. This sequence encodes CASSPANRGSYEQYF.

V gene TRBV7-9 combines with J gene TRBJ2-3, with D possibly TRBD1 on 5 matching bases. Trimming shortened V by 2 bases and J by 5 bases, and 17 bases separated the two germline ends. This CDR3 has 16 amino acids. Germline CDR1 is SEHNR and CDR2 is FQNEAQ (reference sequence). For the CDR3, the DNA is TGTGCCAGCAGCTTAACGGGTCCTGGAACAGGAGATACGCAGTATTTT. Its translation is CASSLTGPGTGDTQYF.

This clonotype occurred a few times. The J gene is TRBJ1-2, the V gene TRBV28; D gene uncertain. The CDR3 spans 15 residues. The germline gives CDR1 MDHEN, CDR2 SYDVKM. Trimming removed 7 bases from V and 4 bases from J, with 19 bases in between. In DNA, the CDR3 is TGTGCCAGCATTAAATCCCCAGCGGGTCTCTATGGCTACACCTTC. This gives the protein CASIKSPAGLYGYTF.

Comment on this clonotype: A much larger clone lies one base from this, so it may be a read error. V is TRBV18 and J is TRBJ2-1, with D unclear. V was pared by 1 base and J by 10 bases, with 14 bases between. Per the germline V gene, CDR1 is KGHSH and CDR2 is LQKENI. This CDR3 spans 14 amino acids. CDR3 sequence: CASSPQYDSYEQFF. The CDR3 DNA reads as TGTGCCAGCTCACCACAGTACGACTCCTACGAGCAGTTCTTC.

This clonotype has just a few counts. This chain joins TRBV12-3 or TRBV12-4 and TRBJ2-1, with D tentatively TRBD1 (5 bases). This CDR3 contains 12 residues. Trimming shortened V by 6 bases and J by 9 bases, and 12 bases separated the two germline ends. The CDR3: CASRPAGIEQFF. CDR3 coding DNA: TGTGCCAGCAGGCCCGCAGGGATTGAGCAGTTCTTC.

This clonotype was detected ten times or more. V is TRBV7-9 and J is TRBJ2-7, with D perhaps TRBD1 or TRBD2 (5 bases each). Germline values: CDR1 SEHNR, CDR2 FQNEAQ (reference sequence). The V end lost 5 bases, the J end lost 3 bases, and 14 bases lay between the germline ends. CDR3 length: 14 amino acids. DNA for the CDR3: TGTGCCAGCAGCCCTGTCAGGGAGAACTACGAGCAGTACTTC. This translates into CASSPVRENYEQYF.

This clonotype was seen only a few times. The V gene is TRBV29-1, the J gene TRBJ2-7; the D gene could be TRBD1 or TRBD2 (5 bases each). CDR3 length: 14 amino acids. From germline, CDR1 is SQVTM and CDR2 ANQGSEA. The V gene lost 7 bases and the J gene lost 4 bases, with 20 bases spanning the gap. This chain's CDR3 is CSGQGGGLGYEQYF. The CDR3 region has the DNA TGCAGCGGCCAAGGTGGGGGATTAGGGTACGAGCAGTACTTC.

Only a few counts were recorded for this clonotype. The chain uses TRBV2 and TRBJ1-6, with D hard to call. Per the germline V gene, CDR1 is SNHLY and CDR2 is FYNNEI. The V end was cut by 3 bases, the J end by 13 bases, with 22 bases between. This CDR3 comprises 16 residues. The CDR3: CASSDHARTSFTPLHF. The CDR3 nucleotides are TGTGCCAGCAGTGACCACGCAAGGACCTCGTTTACGCCCCTCCACTTT.

This rearrangement joins TRBV6-5 to TRBJ2-7; D could derive from TRBD1 or TRBD2 (6 bases each). CDR3 length: 16 amino acids. Trimming pared 2 bases from V and 2 bases from J, leaving 16 bases between. Per the germline V gene, CDR1 is MNHEY and CDR2 is SVGAGI. The CDR3 spells CASSYLREGGTYEQYF. CDR3 nucleotides: TGTGCCAGCAGTTACCTCCGAGAGGGGGGTACCTACGAGCAGTACTTC.

This clonotype was seen repeatedly, ten times or more. The chain links TRBV6-6 to TRBJ1-2; TRBD1 matches 10 bases. Germline V gene lookup returns CDR1 MNHNY and CDR2 SVGAGI (reference sequence). The CDR3 is 15 residues long. The trim removed 6 bases at V and 2 bases at J, leaving 6 bases unmatched. CDR3 residues: CASRAVGQGNYGYTF. CDR3 nucleotides: TGTGCCAGCAGAGCCGTGGGACAGGGGAACTATGGCTACACCTTC.

This clonotype was seen more than once but under ten times. The rearrangement links TRBV20-1 to TRBJ1-1; weak D call: TRBD1 (5 bases). The germline CDR1 and CDR2 sequences are DFQATT and SNEGSKA (reference sequence). The CDR3 is 13 residues long. Trimming pared 3 bases from V and 4 bases from J, leaving 12 bases between. The CDR3 DNA follows: TGCAGTGCTAGCGGCAGGGAGGCCACTGAAGCTTTCTTT. It specifies CSASGREATEAFF.

The chain carries TRBV3-1 and TRBJ2-1; 9 bases fit TRBD2. CDR3 length equals 17 residues. Losses at the gene ends were 0 bases for V and 7 bases for J; bases not matched to a gene: 10. Germline V lookup: CDR1 LGHDT, CDR2 YNNKEL (reference sequence). The CDR3 DNA follows: TGTGCCAGCAGCCAAGACGGGGGACTAGCAGAGGTGAATGAGCAGTTCTTC. Translated: CASSQDGGLAEVNEQFF.

Remarks on this clonotype: This could be a read error, since a much larger clone is one nucleotide away. The gene calls are TRBV6-6 and TRBJ2-5; no definite D call. The CDR3 extends over 12 amino acids. Germline V CDR1 and CDR2: MNHNY, SVGAGI (reference sequence). CDR3 amino acids: CVSSAAQETQYF. Written as DNA, the CDR3 is TGTGTCAGCTCAGCAGCCCAAGAGACCCAGTACTTC.

The genes are TRBV12-3 or TRBV12-4 and TRBJ2-3; no reliable D call. Trimming left V 6 bases short and J 0 bases short, with 13 bases between. The CDR3 is 15 amino acids. This CDR3 is CASSDRAHSTDTQYF. CDR3 coding DNA: TGTGCCAGCAGCGACCGGGCCCACAGCACAGATACGCAGTATTTT.

This clonotype turned up a few times. The genes are TRBV7-8 and TRBJ2-1, with 7 bases identical to TRBD1. V lost 0 bases and J lost 3; bases outside the gene matches: 2. This CDR3 region has 15 residues. The germline V gene encodes CDR1 SGHVS and CDR2 FQNEAQ. CDR3 DNA: TGTGCCAGCAGCTTAGCAAGGGGGCTCTACAATGAGCAGTTCTTC. Protein: CASSLARGLYNEQFF.

This clonotype was recorded at least ten times. This sequence joins TRBV7-9 and TRBJ2-4; D uncertain. Germline V lookup: CDR1 SEHNR, CDR2 FQNEAQ (reference sequence). The CDR3 spans 17 residues. V lost 0 bases and J 0 bases, leaving 12 bases between the germline ends. The CDR3 nucleotides are TGTGCCAGCAGCTTAGCCTCCGGGCCTCTAGCCAAAAACATTCAGTACTTC. It encodes CASSLASGPLAKNIQYF.

This clonotype was observed a handful of times. The chain links TRBV20-1 to TRBJ1-3; D unresolved. Germline V CDR1 and CDR2: DFQATT, SNEGSKA (reference sequence). The CDR3 has 15 residues. The V end was cut by 3 bases, the J end by 5 bases, with 17 bases between. The CDR3 nucleotides are TGCAGTGCTAGTATTTGGGCAGCTGATAGAAACACCATATATTTT. Protein sequence: CSASIWAADRNTIYF.

This clonotype was seen a few times. The chain has TRBV6-6 and TRBJ2-7; the D is unclear. This CDR3 is built from 13 residues. In germline, CDR1 is MNHNY, CDR2 SVGAGI (reference sequence). Deletions cut 5 bases from V and 7 bases from J, with 15 bases between. The chain's CDR3 is CASSPKSLGEQYF. CDR3 in DNA: TGTGCCAGCAGTCCCAAAAGCCTGGGGGAGCAGTACTTC.

The CDR3 sequence is CASSSPFGGGPNTEAFF. CDR3 coding DNA: TGTGCCAGCAGCTCGCCCTTTGGGGGGGGGCCGAACACTGAAGCTTTCTTT. This rearrangement joins TRBV7-2 to TRBJ1-1, with a weak D call TRBD1 (6 bases). CDR1 and CDR2 (germline): SGHTA, FQGNSA. V was trimmed by 4 bases and J by 1 base, leaving 19 bases between them. This CDR3 has 17 amino acids.

This chain connects TRBV7-6 to TRBJ2-1, with 7 bases identical to TRBD1. The J call may be wrong; the DNA end is better matched by TRBJ2-7. CDR1 SGHVS and CDR2 FNYEAQ come from the germline V gene. The CDR3 runs to 17 residues. CDR3: CASSLVSGTAANNEQYF. DNA of the CDR3: TGTGCCAGCAGCTTAGTTAGTGGGACAGCAGCTAACAATGAGCAGTACTTC.

This clonotype was counted only a few times. The chain combines TRBV27 with TRBJ1-4; D unclear. Trimming took off 5 bases at V and 2 bases at J, with 6 bases between the two ends. The V gene's germline CDR1 is MNHEY and CDR2 SMNVEV (reference sequence). The CDR3 length is 13 residues. CDR3 region: CASSPWTNEKLFF. DNA for the CDR3: TGTGCCAGCAGTCCATGGACTAATGAAAAACTGTTTTTT.

This clonotype came up a few times. The chain combines TRBV14 with TRBJ2-7; D remains unclear. V lost 0 bases to trimming and J lost 7 bases, with 13 bases between them. The CDR3 totals 14 residues. The germline V gene encodes CDR1 SGHDN and CDR2 FVKESK. CDR3 bases: TGTGCCAGCAGCCAAGATTGGCTGGGTGGAGAGCAGTACTTC. Its protein is CASSQDWLGGEQYF.

This chain joins TRBV5-1 and TRBJ2-5; TRBD1 matches at 7 bases. The CDR3 sequence is 16 residues long. V gave up 3 bases and J gave up 2 bases; unmatched junction bases: 10. The germline V gene has CDR1 SGHRS and CDR2 YFSETQ. The CDR3 here is CASSSGLDRRQETQYF. The CDR3, as DNA: TGCGCCAGCAGCTCGGGGCTGGACAGGAGACAAGAGACCCAGTACTTC.

The V gene is TRBV7-6, the J gene TRBJ2-4; TRBD2 agrees at 10 bases. After removal of 5 bases from V and 13 bases from J, the junction contained 11 bases not matched to a gene. Germline V CDR1 and CDR2: SGHVS, FNYEAQ. The CDR3 extends over 14 amino acids. CDR3 DNA: TGTGCCAGCAGCCCGGCTAGCGGGGGCTACGTGCAGTACTTC. Its protein is CASSPASGGYVQYF.

This clonotype came up a few times. The genes are TRBV5-5 and TRBJ2-5; 7 positions agree with TRBD1. Trimming took 3 bases from V and 2 from J; bases not matched to a gene: 7. The V gene's germline CDR1 is SGHKS and CDR2 YYEKEE (reference sequence). The CDR3 contains 15 residues. The CDR3 coding sequence is TGTGCCAGCAGCTCAATTACAGGGGTTCAAGAGACCCAGTACTTC. Protein: CASSSITGVQETQYF.